The entry below describes one TCR beta chain. Cyclophosphamide on days +3 and +4 followed busulfan-fludarabine conditioning and a marrow graft. The protocol was immunoSEQ multiplex PCR, while the TCRdb copy is restricted to in-frame clones and leaves out a portion. The data show about 16,000 clones, with around nine tenths seen just once and 0.5% to 0.6% held by the top ten. This sample is drawn from a study of T cells after posttransplantation cyclophosphamide. CDR1 and CDR2 (germline): LGHNA, YNFKEQ. The germline V and J ends were trimmed by 2 bases and 7 bases, with 15 bases remaining between them. The length of the CDR3 is 15 residues.

Material: CD4+ T cells sorted from blood, obtained after allogeneic stem cell transplant with posttransplant cyclophosphamide. This chain connects TRBV4-2 to TRBJ2-1, with D perhaps TRBD1 (5 bases). The sequence was obtained from a male patient aged 60-69 years who received an allogeneic stem cell transplant from a related donor and was CMV-positive. Some T cells may be graft donor cells. CDR3 sequence: CASSQYRGEANEQFF. CDR3 in DNA: TGTGCCAGCAGCCAATATAGGGGCGAGGCAAATGAGCAGTTCTTC.